The 5 T cell receptor beta chains listed next were all sequenced from one sample in a study of blood T cell repertoires in COVID-19. Some clones are missing from TCRdb's copy, which holds only in-frame ones; the method was immunoSEQ multiplex PCR. The top ten clones hold about 6.9% of a sample with approximately 94,000 clones, roughly 87% of them seen once. The source material was peripheral blood. Source of these receptors: a man aged 25 to 40 in a cohort sampled during active COVID-19.

The genes are TRBV7-8 and TRBJ2-5; 15 bases agree with TRBD2. Germline-derived CDR1 and CDR2 are SGHVS and FQNEAQ. The CDR3 has 16 amino acids. Losses at the gene ends were 4 bases for V and 5 bases for J; bases not matched to a gene: 5. This chain's CDR3 is CASSYTGTSGGETQYF. The CDR3 DNA reads TGTGCCAGCAGCTACACAGGGACTAGCGGGGGGGAGACCCAGTACTTC.

V and J are TRBV7-8 and TRBJ1-2; no reliable D call. Germline V CDR1 and CDR2: SGHVS, FQNEAQ. This CDR3 is built from 13 residues. The V end lost 2 bases, the J end lost 7 bases, and 11 bases lay between the germline ends. The chain's CDR3 is CASSLSQELGYTF. CDR3 DNA sequence: TGTGCCAGCAGCTTATCCCAAGAGCTTGGCTACACCTTC.

This chain uses TRBV29-1 with TRBJ2-2; D unclear. V gave up 4 bases and J gave up 5 bases, with 11 bases separating them. The CDR3 has 13 amino acids. Germline CDR1 and CDR2: SQVTM and ANQGSEA. Here the CDR3 reads CSVGALLTGELFF. CDR3 sequence (DNA): TGCAGCGTTGGTGCACTCCTAACCGGGGAGCTGTTTTTT.

V usage is TRBV5-1 and J usage is TRBJ2-2; 8 positions match TRBD2. CDR3 length equals 15 residues. The germline V gene has CDR1 SGHRS and CDR2 YFSETQ. Losses at the gene ends were 0 bases for V and 7 bases for J; bases not matched to a gene: 5. For the CDR3, the DNA is TGCGCCAGCAGCTTGGGACAGCTAGCGGGCGGGGAGCTGTTTTTT. Translating it yields CASSLGQLAGGELFF.

CDR3 coding DNA: TGTGCCAGCAGCAAAGGCGGGGGGCGGTGTCACAATGAGCAGTTCTTC. Protein product: CASSKGGGRCHNEQFF. This sequence joins TRBV21-1 and TRBJ2-1; TRBD2 is taken as the D call from the table, unchecked against the DNA. TRBV21-1 is shown as a pseudogene. The CDR3 consists of 16 residues.